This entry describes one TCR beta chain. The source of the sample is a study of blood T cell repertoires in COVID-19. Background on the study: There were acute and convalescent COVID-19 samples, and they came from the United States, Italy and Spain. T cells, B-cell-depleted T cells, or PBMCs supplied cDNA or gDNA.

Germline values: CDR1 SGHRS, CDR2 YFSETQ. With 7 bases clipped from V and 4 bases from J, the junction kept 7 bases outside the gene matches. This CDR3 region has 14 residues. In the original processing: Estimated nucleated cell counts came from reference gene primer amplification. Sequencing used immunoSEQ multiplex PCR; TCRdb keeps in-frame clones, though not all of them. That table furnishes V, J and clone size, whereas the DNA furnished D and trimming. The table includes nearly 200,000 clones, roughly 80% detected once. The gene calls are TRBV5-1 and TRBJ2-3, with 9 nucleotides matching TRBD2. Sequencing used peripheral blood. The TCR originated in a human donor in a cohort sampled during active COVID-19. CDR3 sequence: CASGTSRGADTQYF. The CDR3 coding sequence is TGCGCCAGCGGGACTAGCCGGGGGGCAGATACGCAGTATTTT.